Below, 2 T cell receptor beta chains from the same sample are listed, as sequenced in a study of early T cells in non-severe SARS-CoV-2 infection. Via MiXCR, TCRdb re-called the 5' RACE reads, giving one row per CDR3 protein. The sample carries roughly 63,000 distinct CDR3 sequences, around 11% recorded once. The sample consisted of whole blood, taken at baseline. Receptor source: an adult who was a healthcare worker with PCR-confirmed SARS-CoV-2 infection or an uninfected control (not recorded which). The donor label of this sample is uncertain.

V usage is TRBV5-1 and J usage is TRBJ2-5; D might be TRBD1 or TRBD2, each matching 6 bases. The length of the CDR3 is 14 residues. Germline CDR1 reads SGHRS; CDR2 reads YFSETQ. The ends were cut back, 0 bases at V and 5 bases at J, with 11 bases in the middle. The CDR3: CASSLEGGRETQYF. DNA of the CDR3: TGCGCCAGCAGCTTGGAGGGGGGCCGGGAGACCCAGTACTTC. The entire variable domain, with the rest obtained from reference TRBV5-1 and TRBJ2-5, is as follows: KAGVTQTPRYLIKTRGQQVTLSCSPISGHRSVSWYQQTPGQGLQFLFEYFSETQRNKGNFPGRFSGRQFSNSRSEMNVSTLELGDSALYLCASSLEGGRETQYFGPGTRLLVL.

This clonotype showed up just once. The chain uses TRBV5-1 and TRBJ2-7; perhaps TRBD1 as D (5 bases). In germline, CDR1 is SGHRS, CDR2 YFSETQ. This CDR3 is built from 14 residues. The germline V and J ends were trimmed by 0 bases and 7 bases, with 14 bases remaining between them. CDR3 residues: CASSLGPGKIEQYV. The CDR3 DNA reads as TGCGCCAGCAGCTTGGGTCCAGGGAAAATTGAGCAGTACGTC.